This TCR beta chain was profiled in a study of T cell changes during pregnancy in multiple sclerosis (dated by TCRdb to the late 2010s). Regarding the complete study: The study examined how the T cell repertoire changed over the course of pregnancy in women with multiple sclerosis.

Per the germline V gene (reference sequence), MNHNY is the CDR1 and SVGAGI is the CDR2. Trimming costs V 4 bases and J 4 bases, and their ends lie 17 bases apart. The CDR3 measures 16 amino acids from cysteine to phenylalanine. The entry retains the CDR3 DNA only, 48 bases that are in frame from base 1. A word on this clone: Its antigen remains unidentified. No much larger clonotype is one base removed from it; base qualities were not supplied.

The library was built by means of the immunoSEQ multiplex PCR assay. In its TCRdb copy, this immuneACCESS table keeps in-frame sequences only and misses some clones. Where compared with another copy, unresolved V genes explain less than half of these, and the others have no known cause. For this sample there are about 42,000 clones; about 85% appear just once. The top ten constitute 0.55% to 0.75% of the sample. The TCR sequence derives from a female donor with multiple sclerosis, enrolled in a pregnancy study. This receptor chain uses TRBV6-6 and TRBJ1-3; TRBD1 might be the D gene, on 5 matching bases. Specimen: CD4+ T cells from peripheral blood mononuclear cells, collected before pregnancy. The CDR3 region has the sequence CASSSEYGGRGNTIYF. The DNA reads TGTGCCAGCAGTTCCGAATACGGGGGACGGGGAAACACCATATATTTT.